The rows below give T cell receptor beta chains drawn from one sample of a study of identical twins. TCRdb reprocessed the 5' RACE reads via MiXCR and lists one record per CDR3 protein. Found here are about 260,000 distinct CDR3 sequences, 7% of them singletons; the top ten hold 3% to 4%. This same sample was also part of a study on yellow fever vaccine responses in identical twins.

Sequenced material: memory (CD45RO+) T cells sorted from blood. The receptors stem from a young woman in good health. Each CDR3 is given with its conserved first and last residue. A D gene is named only where the DNA matches it firmly. Clone size is not always given. Where it is, it says once, few, many or a class for expanded clones.

>NA|TRBV19|16|TRBJ2-1|NA
TGTGCCAGTAGTACGCGACTAGTTAAAGTCGTAAATGAGCAGTTCTTC
CASSTRLVKVVNEQFF
>NA|TRBV25-1|14|TRBJ2-1|NA
TGTGCCAGCAGTGCGGGGGTACCTGGCAATGAGCAGTTCTTC
CASSAGVPGNEQFF
>many|TRBV5-1|15|TRBJ2-1|NA
TGCGCCAGCAGCCCCCACAGGGTGTCGCGAGGTGAGCAGTTCTTC
CASSPHRVSRGEQFF
>NA|TRBV2|13|TRBJ2-1|TRBD2
TGTGCCAGCAGAAGACTGACGGGAGGTGAGCAGTTCTTC
CASRRLTGGEQFF
>many|TRBV20-1|13|TRBJ1-1|NA
TGCAGTGCTAGAAGGCAGCTTTCCACTGAAGCTTTCTTT
CSARRQLSTEAFF
>NA|TRBV12-3/TRBV12-4|15|TRBJ2-3|TRBD2
TGTGCCAGCAGTTTAAGGGGGAGCGGGGGGAATACGCAGTATTTT
CASSLRGSGGNTQYF
>few|TRBV20-1|14|TRBJ1-1|NA
TGCAGTGCGGACAGACCGGTGAGGAGGACTGAAGCTTTCTTT
CSADRPVRRTEAFF
>many|TRBV24-1|17|TRBJ2-5|NA
TGTGCCACCAGTGACCCTATCCGGGACGGGAAACGGGAGACCCAGTACTTC
CATSDPIRDGKRETQYF
>few|TRBV28|12|TRBJ2-5|NA
TGTGCCAGCAGTTTAAGGCAAGAGACCCAGTACTTC
CASSLRQETQYF
>few|TRBV29-1|16|TRBJ2-7|NA
TGCAGCGTTGAAGATCTGGACAGAAAGAGCTCCTACGAGCAGTACTTC
CSVEDLDRKSSYEQYF
>NA|TRBV5-1|16|TRBJ1-5|NA
TGCGCCAGCAGCTATAGTCCAGGGGACGGGAATCAGCCCCAGCATTTT
CASSYSPGDGNQPQHF
>NA|TRBV28|16|TRBJ1-4|TRBD1
TGTGCCAGCAGTTCTCCCCCGACAGGGGGGCGGGAAAAACTGTTTTTT
CASSSPPTGGREKLFF
>many|TRBV5-1|15|TRBJ1-2|NA
TGCGCCAGCAGCTTTCAGGGCGGTGATAATGATGGCTATACCTTC
CASSFQGGDNDGYTF
>many|TRBV12-3/TRBV12-4|15|TRBJ2-1|TRBD1
TGTGCCAGCAGCCCCGGACAGGGGGCTTACAATGAGCAGTTCTTC
CASSPGQGAYNEQFF
>many|TRBV12-3/TRBV12-4|14|TRBJ2-2|NA
TGTGCCAGCAGTTTGGGTCCAGGGACCGGGGAGCTGTTTTTT
CASSLGPGTGELFF
>few|TRBV6-5|15|TRBJ2-3|NA
TGTGCCAGCAGTTACCGAACGGACTCCACAGATACGCAGTATTTT
CASSYRTDSTDTQYF
>many|TRBV5-1|15|TRBJ1-1|TRBD1
TGCGCCAGCAGCGGAGGTTCCGGGACAGGGTTTGAAGCTTTCTTT
CASSGGSGTGFEAFF
>NA|TRBV6-1|15|TRBJ2-4|NA
TGTGCCAGCAGCTCCCAGTGGCCACCTGGTGGCATTCAGTACTTC
CASSSQWPPGGIQYF
>NA|TRBV2|14|TRBJ1-6|TRBD1
TGTGCCAGCTCTTCTGACAGGGCAATATCACCCCTCCACTTT
CASSSDRAISPLHF
>NA|TRBV5-4|15|TRBJ2-1|TRBD2
TGTGCCAGCAGCCCGACTAGCGGGGGACACAATGAGCAGTTCTTC
CASSPTSGGHNEQFF
>NA|TRBV4-2|16|TRBJ2-1|NA
TGTGCCAGCAGCCAAGAAGCGAGTCGCTCCTACAATGAGCAGTTCTTC
CASSQEASRSYNEQFF
>few|TRBV6-1|15|TRBJ1-2|TRBD1
TGTGCCAGCAGTCATGGGACAGGGGACCCGTATGGCTACACCTTC
CASSHGTGDPYGYTF
>few|TRBV6-1|13|TRBJ2-1|TRBD2
TGTGCCAGCAGCACGGGGGGGCCGGGTGAGCAGTTCTTC
CASSTGGPGEQFF
>NA|TRBV20-1|17|TRBJ2-3|TRBD2
TGCAGTGCTTTCCCACTCAGACTAGCGGGGAACACAGATACGCAGTATTTT
CSAFPLRLAGNTDTQYF
>NA|TRBV28|15|TRBJ2-1|TRBD2
TGTGCCAGCAGTTTAGCAGCGGGAGTAAGCGGTGAGCAGTTCTTC
CASSLAAGVSGEQFF
>NA|TRBV20-1|15|TRBJ2-6|NA
TGCAGTGCTAGAGTGTTCCATTATGGGGCCAACGTCCTGACTTTC
CSARVFHYGANVLTF
>many|TRBV29-1|12|TRBJ2-2|TRBD2
TGCAGCGCAATGCGGGAGATCGGGGAGCTGTTTTTT
CSAMREIGELFF
>many|TRBV12-3/TRBV12-4|13|TRBJ2-3|NA
TGTGCCAGCAGTTCGCCTAGCACAGATACGCAGTATTTT
CASSSPSTDTQYF
>NA|TRBV15|16|TRBJ2-2|TRBD2
TGTGCCACCAGCAGAGATGGGGCTAGCGGGACCGGGGAGCTGTTTTTT
CATSRDGASGTGELFF
>many|TRBV2|13|TRBJ2-1|TRBD2
TGTGCCCAAGGGGCTAGCGGGGGCAATGAGCAGTTCTTC
CAQGASGGNEQFF
>many|TRBV5-1|14|TRBJ2-2|NA
TGCGCCAGCAGCTTGGGACAGAACACCGGGGAGCTGTTTTTT
CASSLGQNTGELFF
>many|TRBV12-3/TRBV12-4|18|TRBJ2-1|TRBD1
TGTGCCAGCAGTTTAATTAGGACAGGGGGCCACTCCTACAATGAGCAGTTCTTC
CASSLIRTGGHSYNEQFF
>NA|TRBV20-1|15|TRBJ2-7|NA
TGCAGTGCTAGGGATTCTGGGGAACCGATGAGGGAGCAGTACTTC
CSARDSGEPMREQYF
>NA|TRBV7-9|17|TRBJ2-1|TRBD2
TGTGCCAGCAGCTTAGGAGGGGGGACTAGCGGGAGGGACGAGCAGTTCTTC
CASSLGGGTSGRDEQFF
>many|TRBV28|15|TRBJ2-1|TRBD2
TGTGCCAGCAGTCCGTGGACTAGCGGAGACAATGAGCAGTTCTTC
CASSPWTSGDNEQFF
>NA|TRBV20-1|15|TRBJ2-3|TRBD2
TGCAGTGCTAGAAGCCCGGGACTAGGTCGGGATACGCAGTATTTT
CSARSPGLGRDTQYF
>few|TRBV6-1|14|TRBJ1-5|NA
TGTGCCAGCAGCCCCCGGGACATTAATCAGCCCCAGCATTTT
CASSPRDINQPQHF
>many|TRBV5-6|13|TRBJ2-7|TRBD2
TGTGCCAGCGGCCTAGCGGGAAGCTACGAGCAGTACTTC
CASGLAGSYEQYF
>many|TRBV24-1|16|TRBJ2-1|TRBD2
TGTGCCACCAGTGATGGCTCTAGCGGGAGGGGGAGTGAGCAGTTCTTC
CATSDGSSGRGSEQFF
>NA|TRBV28|16|TRBJ1-2|NA
TGTGCCAGCAGCCCAGTCATTTTTGGGGGCGACTATGGCTACACCTTC
CASSPVIFGGDYGYTF
>few|TRBV10-3|11|TRBJ2-1|NA
TGTGCCATCCAGGCCGAAGTTGAGCAGTTCTTC
CAIQAEVEQFF
>NA|TRBV4-2|15|TRBJ2-2|TRBD1
TGTGCCAGCAGCCAACGGGACAGGGGAAACGGGGAGCTGTTTTTT
CASSQRDRGNGELFF
>NA|TRBV5-1|15|TRBJ1-2|TRBD1
TGCGCCAGCAGCCCCGGACAGGCACTACCTTATGGCTACACCTTC
CASSPGQALPYGYTF
>NA|TRBV5-1|18|TRBJ2-1|TRBD2
TGCGCCAGCAGCCCGCAGACAACTAGCGGAAGCTCCTACAATGAGCAGTTCTTC
CASSPQTTSGSSYNEQFF
>many|TRBV5-1|13|TRBJ2-7|TRBD1
TGCGCCAGCAGCACCCGGGACAGGTATAAGCAGTACTTC
CASSTRDRYKQYF
>NA|TRBV12-3/TRBV12-4|15|TRBJ1-2|TRBD1
TGTGCCAGCAGTTTTCCGGACAGGGTGGATTATGGCTACACCTTC
CASSFPDRVDYGYTF
>many|TRBV29-1|11|TRBJ2-7|TRBD2
TGCAGCGTCGGGACTACCTACGAGCAGTACTTC
CSVGTTYEQYF
>NA|TRBV12-3/TRBV12-4|19|TRBJ2-1|TRBD2
TGTGCCAGCAGTTTAGTAGTTTTTGGTGGTCTAGCGGGAGACAATGAGCAGTTCTTC
CASSLVVFGGLAGDNEQFF
>NA|TRBV7-9|15|TRBJ2-1|NA
TGTGCCAGCAGCCCCGTTGGCGGAACTGGTAATGAGCAGTTCTTC
CASSPVGGTGNEQFF
>few|TRBV4-2|17|TRBJ2-1|NA
TGTGCCAGCAGCCAAGACCAGACGCTGAGCTCCTACAATGAGCAGTTCTTC
CASSQDQTLSSYNEQFF
>few|TRBV11-2|15|TRBJ1-2|NA
TGTGCCAGCAGCTTAGACCTGAATGGTCAGGATGGCTACACCTTC
CASSLDLNGQDGYTF
>NA|TRBV5-1|15|TRBJ1-1|NA
TGCGCCAGCAGCCCCTACGGGTATTCAAACACTGAAGCTTTCTTT
CASSPYGYSNTEAFF
>NA|TRBV3-1|17|TRBJ1-6|NA
TGTGCCAGCAGCCAACTCACCCAGGGGCGACGTAATTCACCCCTCCACTTT
CASSQLTQGRRNSPLHF
>few|TRBV7-7|13|TRBJ2-5|NA
TGTGCCAGCAGCCCTACGGACCTGGAGACCCAGTACTTC
CASSPTDLETQYF
>NA|TRBV6-1|13|TRBJ2-6|NA
TGTGCCAGCAGTGAAGCCGCGTCGGGCCCCCTGACTTTC
CASSEAASGPLTF
>many|TRBV5-1|16|TRBJ1-1|NA
TGCGCCAGCAGCCCAGCCCTACCGGGGGATTATACTGAAGCTTTCTTT
CASSPALPGDYTEAFF
>many|TRBV5-6|11|TRBJ2-5|NA
TGTGCCAGCAGCTTGTTGGAGACCCAGTACTTC
CASSLLETQYF
>many|TRBV5-6|15|TRBJ1-2|TRBD1
TGTGCCAGCAGCTTCTTTGGACAGGGTACCTATGGCTACACCTTC
CASSFFGQGTYGYTF
>many|TRBV5-1|14|TRBJ2-5|NA
TGCGCCAGCAGCTTGCTGGACACAAAAGAGACCCAGTACTTC
CASSLLDTKETQYF
>few|TRBV20-1|16|TRBJ1-5|NA
TGCAGTGCTAGAGATTCCTTCCAGGGAGGCAATCAGCCCCAGCATTTT
CSARDSFQGGNQPQHF